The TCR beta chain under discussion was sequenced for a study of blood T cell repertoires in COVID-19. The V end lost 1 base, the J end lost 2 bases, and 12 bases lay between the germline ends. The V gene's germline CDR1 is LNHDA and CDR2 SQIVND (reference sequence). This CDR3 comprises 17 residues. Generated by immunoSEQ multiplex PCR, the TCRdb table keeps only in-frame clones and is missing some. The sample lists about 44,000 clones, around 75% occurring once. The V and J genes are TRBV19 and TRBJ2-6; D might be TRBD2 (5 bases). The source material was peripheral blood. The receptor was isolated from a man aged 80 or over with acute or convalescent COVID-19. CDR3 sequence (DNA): TGTGCCAGTAGTATAGGAAGTCGAGGGCCTGGGGCCAACGTCCTGACTTTC. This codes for CASSIGSRGPGANVLTF. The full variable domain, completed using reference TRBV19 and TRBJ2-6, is DGGITQSPKYLFRKEGQNVTLSCEQNLNHDAMYWYRQDPGQGLRLIYYSQIVNDFQKGDIAEGYSVSREKKESFPLTVTSAQKNPTAFYLCASSIGSRGPGANVLTFGAGSRLTVL.